This T cell receptor beta chain was documented in a study of T-cell memory formation after mild COVID-19. Whole-study context: The study found TCR clusters largely donor specific.

TCRdb recomputed calls from the 5' RACE reads with MiXCR, one row per CDR3 protein. Counted here are 350,000 to 450,000 distinct CDR3 sequences, around 20% occurring once; the ten biggest clones make up approximately 8.1%. CDR3 size: 15 residues. Germline CDR1 reads SGHTA; CDR2 reads FQGNSA. Trimming took off 5 bases at V and 1 base at J, with 12 bases between the two ends. This clonotype has more than one count but fewer than ten. The material sequenced was PBMCs or a T cell subset sorted from them (not recorded which). This TCR derives from an adult woman who had mild COVID-19 (a few samples of this study predate the infection). Cell type and time point are not known. This chain joins TRBV7-2 and TRBJ2-1; no clear D. The CDR3 nucleotides are TGTGCCAGCAGCAACAAGGTGGGGTCCTACAATGAGCAGTTCTTC. It specifies CASSNKVGSYNEQFF.